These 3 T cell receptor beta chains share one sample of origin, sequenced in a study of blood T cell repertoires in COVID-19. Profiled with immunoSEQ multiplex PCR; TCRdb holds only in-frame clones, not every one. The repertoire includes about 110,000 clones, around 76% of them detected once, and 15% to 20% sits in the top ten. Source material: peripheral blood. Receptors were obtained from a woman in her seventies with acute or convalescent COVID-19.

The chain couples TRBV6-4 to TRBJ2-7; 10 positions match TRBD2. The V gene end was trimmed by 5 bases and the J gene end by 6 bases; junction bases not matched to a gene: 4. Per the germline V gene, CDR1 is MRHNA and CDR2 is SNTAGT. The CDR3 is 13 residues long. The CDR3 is CASSLIAGGEQYF. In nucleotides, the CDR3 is TGTGCCAGCAGTTTAATAGCGGGGGGCGAGCAGTACTTC.

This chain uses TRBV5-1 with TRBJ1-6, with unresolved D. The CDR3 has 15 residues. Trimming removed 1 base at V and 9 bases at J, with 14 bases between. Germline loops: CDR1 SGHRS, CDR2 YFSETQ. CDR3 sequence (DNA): TGCGCCAGCAGCTTGTACCGCCCCGGTTTTTCACCCCTCCACTTT. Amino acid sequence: CASSLYRPGFSPLHF.

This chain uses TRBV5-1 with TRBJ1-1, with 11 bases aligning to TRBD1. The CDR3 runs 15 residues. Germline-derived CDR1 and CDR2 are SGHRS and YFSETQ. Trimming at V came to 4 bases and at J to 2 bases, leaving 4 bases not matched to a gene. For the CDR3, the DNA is TGCGCCAGCAGCGTTGGGACAGGGGGAAACACTGAAGCTTTCTTT. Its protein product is CASSVGTGGNTEAFF. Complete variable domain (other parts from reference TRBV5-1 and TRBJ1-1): KAGVTQTPRYLIKTRGQQVTLSCSPISGHRSVSWYQQTPGQGLQFLFEYFSETQRNKGNFPGRFSGRQFSNSRSEMNVSTLELGDSALYLCASSVGTGGNTEAFFGQGTRLTVV.